This T cell receptor (beta chain) appears in the sequencing data of a study of CD8+ T cells in alopecia areata. In this sample, this clone turned up a few times. Per the germline V gene, CDR1 is SQVTM and CDR2 is ANQGSEA. The V end was cut by 4 bases, the J end by 5 bases, with 5 bases between. There are 10 residues in the CDR3. After isolation, RNA underwent reverse transcription to generate cDNA as the sequencing template. The method was immunoSEQ multiplex PCR; TCRdb's version includes in-frame clones alone and lacks a portion of them. The table includes 98,000 or so clones, approximately 59% detected once.

V usage is TRBV29-1 and J usage is TRBJ2-5; no clear D gene. Sequencing used CD8+ T cells sorted from blood. The sequence was collected from a human donor in good health. CDR3 sequence: CSVVWETQYF. The CDR3 DNA reads TGCAGCGTTGTTTGGGAGACCCAGTACTTC.